The 19 T cell receptor beta chains below all came from one sample that was sequenced in a study of CD8 T cells in ankylosing spondylitis (dated by TCRdb to 2016 to 2017). Library prep was done by 5' RACE. Sequencing relied on an Illumina HiSeq 2500. In TCRdb, the public reads were trimmed at Q25 with fastp and aligned with MiXCR, with productive beta chains retained. Rows are unified per CDR3 protein, each entry keeping the most common DNA and genes. The sample profile shows over 200,000 distinct CDR3 sequences; approximately 10% of them were found once. The ten largest make up less than 25% of the sample. The specimen was blood, either unsorted or a sorted T cell fraction (not recorded which). Every receptor here comes from a male donor with ankylosing spondylitis or in good health (not recorded which).

V is TRBV7-9 and J is TRBJ1-2, with D maybe TRBD1 (5 bases). V lost 0 bases to trimming and J lost 3 bases, with 8 bases between them. Germline loops: CDR1 SEHNR, CDR2 FQNEAQ (reference sequence). The CDR3 loop spans 14 amino acids. DNA for the CDR3: TGTGCCAGCAGCTTAGCTGCAGGGTACTATGGCTACACCTTC. Translated, it gives CASSLAAGYYGYTF.

This chain joins TRBV29-1 and TRBJ2-7; possibly TRBD1 for D (7 bases). The CDR3 totals 13 residues. Germline loops: CDR1 SQVTM, CDR2 ANQGSEA. V lost 7 bases to trimming and J lost 2 bases, with 15 bases between them. The CDR3 spells CSGGTASPYEQYF. CDR3 nucleotide sequence: TGCAGCGGCGGGACAGCCAGTCCCTACGAGCAGTACTTC.

This clonotype showed up many times. CDR3 in amino acids: CASSLGRVGLSNQPQHF. The CDR3 bases are TGTGCCAGCAGCTTAGGCCGTGTGGGTTTGAGCAATCAGCCCCAGCATTTT. The chain has TRBV7-9 and TRBJ1-5, with no clear D. There are 17 residues in the CDR3. Trimming cost V 1 base and J 1 base, with 14 bases left between them. Per the germline V gene, CDR1 is SEHNR and CDR2 is FQNEAQ (reference sequence).

This clonotype occurred many times. The chain employs TRBV20-1 and TRBJ2-2, with TRBD1 matching 10 bases. Germline assignment: CDR1 DFQATT and CDR2 SNEGSKA (reference sequence). This CDR3 spans 15 amino acids. J lost 2 bases, V lost 6 bases, and 6 bases had no gene match. The CDR3 sequence is CSAKTGGANTGELFF. The DNA of the CDR3 is TGCAGTGCCAAGACAGGGGGCGCAAACACCGGGGAGCTGTTTTTT.

This clonotype was recorded many times. The chain recombines TRBV28 with TRBJ2-1, with TRBD1 matching over 9 bases. With 4 bases clipped from V and 7 bases from J, the junction kept 23 bases outside the gene matches. Germline V lookup: CDR1 MDHEN, CDR2 SYDVKM. This CDR3 has 20 amino acids. For the CDR3, the DNA is TGTGCCAGCAGTTCTCGGTATGGAGGCAAGGGGACAGGGAAGTTGAATGAGCAGTTCTTC. Protein product: CASSSRYGGKGTGKLNEQFF.

The chain carries TRBV7-8 and TRBJ2-1, with D perhaps TRBD2 (7 bases). V was clipped by 3 bases and J by 10 bases, with 10 bases between them. Germline loops: CDR1 SGHVS, CDR2 FQNEAQ. There are 12 residues in the CDR3. CDR3 region: CASSFPGGEQFF. The CDR3 nucleotides are TGTGCCAGCAGCTTTCCGGGGGGCGAGCAGTTCTTC.

This clonotype came up many times. The rearrangement joins TRBV5-1 to TRBJ2-3; D is unclear. Germline V gives CDR1 SGHRS, CDR2 YFSETQ. CDR3 size: 14 residues. V dropped 0 bases and J dropped 6 bases, with 11 bases sitting between them. CDR3 nucleotide sequence: TGCGCCAGCAGCTTGGCCATCGCCCCCGATACGCAGTATTTT. This sequence encodes CASSLAIAPDTQYF.

This clonotype was detected many times. The V and J genes are TRBV11-3 and TRBJ2-3; 10 nucleotides agree with TRBD1. From germline, CDR1 is SGHNT and CDR2 YENEEA. Unmatched junction bases numbered 10, after V lost 1 base and J lost 6 bases. This CDR3 comprises 17 residues. The CDR3 loop reads CASSLGLDRGYSDTQYF. The CDR3 DNA sequence: TGTGCCAGCAGCTTAGGTCTGGACAGGGGGTATTCCGATACGCAGTATTTT.

This clonotype was observed at least ten times. The chain couples TRBV12-3 or TRBV12-4 to TRBJ1-2, with D uncertain. CDR3 length: 12 residues. V shed 3 bases and J shed 3 bases, with 5 bases lying between them. The CDR3: CASSFEYYGYTF. For the CDR3, the DNA is TGTGCCAGCAGTTTTGAGTACTATGGCTACACCTTC.

This clonotype turned up a few times. The chain uses TRBV29-1 and TRBJ2-3; 8 nucleotides match TRBD1. V trimming: 7 bases; J trimming: 1 base; junction bases outside the gene matches: 13. CDR3 length: 16 amino acids. Germline V gene lookup returns CDR1 SQVTM and CDR2 ANQGSEA. The CDR3, as DNA: TGCAGCGGACAGGGACTCCAGGGGGCGGGCACAGATACGCAGTATTTT. Amino acid sequence: CSGQGLQGAGTDTQYF.

The J gene is TRBJ2-1, the V gene TRBV9; 9 nucleotides line up with TRBD1. CDR1 is SGDLS and CDR2 is YYNGEE in the germline V gene. The CDR3 has 18 residues. With V trimmed by 2 bases and J by 0 bases, 9 bases remained unmatched. The CDR3 sequence: CASSVRQGETSSYNEQFF. The CDR3 DNA sequence: TGTGCCAGCAGCGTGAGACAGGGGGAAACAAGCTCCTACAATGAGCAGTTCTTC. The full variable domain, rest sourced from reference TRBV9 and TRBJ2-1, is DSGVTQTPKHLITATGQRVTLRCSPRSGDLSVYWYQQSLDQGLQFLIQYYNGEERAKGNILERFSAQQFPDLHSELNLSSLELGDSALYFCASSVRQGETSSYNEQFFGPGTRLTVL.

This clonotype was seen at least ten times. This sequence joins TRBV27 and TRBJ2-7; 8 bases match TRBD1. Unmatched junction bases numbered 6, after V lost 5 bases and J lost 6 bases. The CDR3 totals 13 residues. Germline CDR1 is MNHEY and CDR2 is SMNVEV (reference sequence). CDR3 loop: CASSRITGGEQYF. The CDR3 DNA is TGTGCCAGCAGTAGAATAACAGGGGGCGAGCAGTACTTC.

The gene calls are TRBV28 and TRBJ2-7, with D possibly being TRBD1 or TRBD2 (7 bases each). The ends were cut back, 8 bases at V and 3 bases at J, with 17 bases in the middle. This CDR3 has 14 amino acids. Germline V gives CDR1 MDHEN, CDR2 SYDVKM. The CDR3 sequence is CASPPRGGNYEQYF. CDR3 sequence (DNA): TGTGCCAGCCCCCCCAGGGGGGGAAACTACGAGCAGTACTTC.

This clonotype was seen a handful of times. The chain combines TRBV7-3 with TRBJ2-7; TRBD1 matches 7 bases. CDR1 and CDR2 (germline): SGHTA, FQGTGA. V was pared by 5 bases and J by 5 bases, with 12 bases of the junction left unmatched. The CDR3 consists of 15 residues. The chain's CDR3 is CASSVDPGQTDEQYF. As DNA, the CDR3 is TGTGCCAGCAGCGTCGATCCGGGACAGACTGACGAGCAGTACTTC. The complete variable domain, with remaining parts taken from reference TRBV7-3 and TRBJ2-7, reads GAGVSQTPSNKVTEKGKYVELRCDPISGHTALYWYRQSLGQGPEFLIYFQGTGAADDSGLPNDRFFAVRPEGSVSTLKIQRTERGDSAVYLCASSVDPGQTDEQYFGPGTRLTVT.

This clonotype appeared many times. One junction end does not reproduce the germline sequence, and a read error may be involved. The J gene is TRBJ2-2, the V gene TRBV2; possibly TRBD1 or TRBD2 for D (6 bases each). The CDR3 length is 13 residues. Looked up from germline, CDR1 is SNHLY and CDR2 is FYNNEI. The CDR3 sequence: CASSPRDTGEAVF. CDR3 sequence (DNA): TGTGCCAGCAGTCCCCGGGACACCGGGGAGGCGGTTTTT.

This clonotype was recorded many times. The J gene is TRBJ2-3, the V gene TRBV20-1, with D maybe TRBD2 (6 bases). V dropped 0 bases and J dropped 4 bases, with 11 bases sitting between them. CDR3 length: 14 amino acids. Germline V gene data show CDR1 as DFQATT and CDR2 as SNEGSKA (reference sequence). The CDR3 region is CSARDEIAADTQYF. DNA for the CDR3: TGCAGTGCTAGAGATGAAATAGCGGCAGATACGCAGTATTTT.

This clonotype showed up many times. The genes are TRBV5-1 and TRBJ1-5; D remains unclear. V dropped 0 bases and J dropped 5 bases, with 9 bases sitting between them. CDR1 and CDR2 from the germline V gene are SGHRS and YFSETQ. This CDR3 is built from 14 residues. In DNA, the CDR3 is TGCGCCAGCAGCTTGGCATCGCGGGATCAGCCCCAGCATTTT. It specifies CASSLASRDQPQHF. Filled out from reference TRBV5-1 and TRBJ1-5, the complete variable domain reads KAGVTQTPRYLIKTRGQQVTLSCSPISGHRSVSWYQQTPGQGLQFLFEYFSETQRNKGNFPGRFSGRQFSNSRSEMNVSTLELGDSALYLCASSLASRDQPQHFGDGTRLSIL.

This clonotype appeared once. V and J are TRBV5-1 and TRBJ2-7; D may be TRBD2 (5 bases). The length of the CDR3 is 16 residues. Germline CDR1 SGHRS, CDR2 YFSETQ. V dropped 0 bases and J dropped 3 bases, with 16 bases sitting between them. The CDR3 DNA is TGCGCCAGCAGCTTGGGAGGGCAGGCCTCTAACTACGAGCAGTACTTC. It translates to CASSLGGQASNYEQYF.

This clonotype was detected ten times or more. The gene calls are TRBV28 and TRBJ2-1, with TRBD2 matching over 10 bases. The CDR3 is made up of 16 amino acids. The ends lost 4 bases at V and 8 bases at J; junction bases unmatched: 11. In germline, CDR1 is MDHEN, CDR2 SYDVKM. The CDR3 DNA sequence: TGTGCCAGCAGTTCGTACAGCGGGGGGGCACGCGATGAGCAGTTCTTC. This gives the protein CASSSYSGGARDEQFF. Full variable domain (rest looked up from reference TRBV28 and TRBJ2-1): DVKVTQSSRYLVKRTGEKVFLECVQDMDHENMFWYRQDPGLGLRLIYFSYDVKMKEKGDIPEGYSVSREKKERFSLILESASTNQTSMYLCASSSYSGGARDEQFFGPGTRLTVL.